These 27 T cell receptor beta chains came from one sample sequenced in a study of Graves' ophthalmopathy and Graves' hyperthyroidism. TCR beta CDR3 amplification used RNA transcripts. The authors performed first-round RT-PCR with HTBI primers and then a second-round multiplex PCR. TCRdb re-derived calls from the multiplex PCR reads in MiXCR, one entry per CDR3 protein. Counted here are 600,000 to 650,000 distinct CDR3 sequences, about a fifth occurring once; the ten biggest clones make up around 6.9%. The sequenced sample consisted of peripheral blood. Receptors originate from a woman under 30 with stable Graves' hyperthyroidism. Some clones in this sample may be carry-over from other donors' samples.

This clonotype has ten or more counts. V is TRBV6-1 and J is TRBJ1-5; tentative D call: TRBD1 (5 bases). V shed 5 bases and J shed 3 bases, with 14 bases lying between them. CDR1 MNHNS and CDR2 SASEGT come from the germline V gene. This CDR3 contains 15 residues. The DNA for the CDR3 is TGTGCCAGCAGTAAGGGGATCCCCCTCAATCAGCCCCAGCATTTT. Translating it yields CASSKGIPLNQPQHF.

This clonotype was seen repeatedly, ten times or more. The J gene is TRBJ1-2, the V gene TRBV28; possibly TRBD1 for D (6 bases). The CDR3 is 16 amino acids. From germline, CDR1 is MDHEN and CDR2 SYDVKM. Between the trimmed V and J ends, which lost 4 bases and 2 bases, there was a span of 17 bases. The CDR3 nucleotides are TGTGCCAGCAGTTCGGCTACAGGGCGGGCGAACTATGGCTACACCTTC. Translating gives CASSSATGRANYGYTF.

This clonotype was seen at least ten times. The chain combines TRBV20-1 with TRBJ2-7; 8 positions match TRBD2. The V and J ends lost 5 bases and 4 bases, in that order; junction bases with no gene match: 7. CDR3 length: 13 residues. Germline assignment: CDR1 DFQATT and CDR2 SNEGSKA (reference sequence). CDR3 sequence: CSAGTSGVYEQYF. For the CDR3, the DNA is TGCAGTGCTGGGACTAGTGGAGTTTACGAGCAGTACTTC.

The gene calls are TRBV12-3 or TRBV12-4 and TRBJ1-6; maybe TRBD1 (6 bases). V was pared by 4 bases and J by 6 bases, with 13 bases between. This CDR3 is built from 15 residues. The CDR3 is CASSSGTWTNSPLHF. The DNA of the CDR3 is TGTGCCAGCAGTTCCGGGACATGGACTAATTCACCCCTCCACTTT.

At least ten counts were recorded for this clonotype. This chain uses TRBV28 with TRBJ2-5; D may be TRBD1 (5 bases). Germline V CDR1 and CDR2: MDHEN, SYDVKM. V was clipped by 8 bases and J by 6 bases, with 10 bases between them. The CDR3 covers 11 residues. CDR3 nucleotides: TGTGCCAGCGTTAGGGGCCAGACCCAGTACTTC. It is translated as CASVRGQTQYF.

This clonotype was found a few times. The gene calls are TRBV13 and TRBJ2-7; 7 bases map to TRBD1. The germline CDR1 and CDR2 sequences are PRHDT and FYEKMQ (reference sequence). CDR3 length: 15 amino acids. With V trimmed by 5 bases and J by 0 bases, 7 bases remained unmatched. This chain's CDR3 is CASSTGQVASYEQYF. The CDR3 bases are TGTGCCAGCAGCACCGGACAGGTTGCCTCCTACGAGCAGTACTTC.

The genes are TRBV20-1 and TRBJ1-2; D not certain. The CDR3 runs to 11 residues. V was trimmed by 3 bases and J by 3 bases, leaving 5 bases between them. Germline V gene sequence: CDR1 DFQATT, CDR2 SNEGSKA (reference sequence). The CDR3 sequence: CSASSDYGYTF. The CDR3 nucleotides read TGCAGTGCTAGCTCAGACTATGGCTACACCTTC.

This clonotype was seen only a few times. The chain has TRBV13 and TRBJ2-5; D is tentatively TRBD1 or TRBD2 (6 bases each). The CDR3 runs 14 residues. V lost 3 bases to trimming and J lost 2 bases, with 10 bases between them. Germline V CDR1 and CDR2: PRHDT, FYEKMQ (reference sequence). The CDR3 loop is CASSFGGTQETQYF. CDR3 in DNA: TGTGCCAGCAGCTTCGGAGGGACACAAGAGACCCAGTACTTC.

The V and J genes are TRBV11-2 and TRBJ2-7; a weak D match, TRBD1 (6 bases). V was pared by 5 bases and J by 3 bases, with 11 bases between. CDR3 length: 13 amino acids. Germline loops: CDR1 SGHAT, CDR2 FQNNGV. CDR3 loop: CASSQSTGYEQYF. The CDR3 DNA reads TGTGCCAGCAGCCAGTCGACAGGCTACGAGCAGTACTTC.

This clonotype turned up a few times. This chain connects TRBV3-1 to TRBJ2-2, with 9 bases identical to TRBD2. Looked up from germline, CDR1 is LGHDT and CDR2 is YNNKEL (reference sequence). The CDR3 has 15 residues. J lost 5 bases, V lost 5 bases, and 6 bases had no gene match. Here the CDR3 reads CASSTGLAKTGELFF. CDR3 sequence (DNA): TGTGCCAGCAGCACGGGACTAGCAAAGACCGGGGAGCTGTTTTTT.

In the case of this clonotype: Given a much more abundant clone one base away, this may be a read error. The chain recombines TRBV7-9 with TRBJ1-2; 9 positions agree with TRBD1. CDR1 is SEHNR and CDR2 is FQNEAQ in the germline V gene (reference sequence). The CDR3 extends over 15 amino acids. For the CDR3, the DNA is TGTGCCAGCAGCCCCCGCCGACAGGGGGGCTATGGCTACATCTTC. This translates into CASSPRRQGGYGYIF.

This clonotype was observed many times. This chain links TRBV6-1 with TRBJ2-5, with D perhaps TRBD1 or TRBD2 (5 bases each). Germline CDR1 is MNHNS and CDR2 is SASEGT. V was trimmed by 5 bases and J by 5 bases, leaving 12 bases between them. The length of the CDR3 is 13 residues. The CDR3 here is CASSRDPLETQYF. CDR3 bases: TGTGCCAGCAGTAGGGACCCTCTTGAGACCCAGTACTTC.

The gene calls are TRBV2 and TRBJ2-6; D is unclear. V was pared by 8 bases and J by 0 bases, with 5 bases between. This CDR3 region has 13 residues. Germline V lookup: CDR1 SNHLY, CDR2 FYNNEI. In DNA form, the CDR3 reads TGTGCCAGCGTGGCCTCTGGGGCCAACGTCCTGACTTTC. The encoded protein is CASVASGANVLTF.

This clonotype was detected ten times or more. The rearrangement joins TRBV11-3 to TRBJ2-5, with 10 bases matching TRBD2. V trimming: 1 base; J trimming: 5 bases; junction bases outside the gene matches: 4. The CDR3 is 15 amino acids. In germline, CDR1 is SGHNT, CDR2 YENEEA. The CDR3 sequence is CASSLASGSGETQYF. CDR3 coding DNA: TGTGCCAGCAGCTTAGCTAGCGGGAGTGGTGAGACCCAGTACTTC.

Many counts were recorded for this clonotype. The V call is TRBV30, the J call TRBJ2-7, with D unclear. V lost 0 bases to trimming and J lost 3 bases, with 6 bases between them. The V gene's germline CDR1 is GTSNPN and CDR2 SVGIG (reference sequence). The CDR3 consists of 12 residues. The CDR3 region is CAWSVNSYEQYF. The CDR3 DNA reads as TGTGCCTGGAGTGTAAACAGCTACGAGCAGTACTTC.

DNA for the CDR3: TGTGCCAGCACTGACCCCATGGCAAACTATGGCTACACCTTC. It specifies CASTDPMANYGYTF. The V gene is TRBV6-1, the J gene TRBJ1-2; no clear D. V shed 7 bases and J shed 2 bases, with 14 bases lying between them. The germline CDR1 and CDR2 sequences are MNHNS and SASEGT. This CDR3 has 14 amino acids.

This clonotype was observed a few times. The CDR3 sequence is CASGSGPLDYGYTF. The CDR3 DNA reads TGTGCCAGCGGAAGCGGACCCCTGGACTATGGCTACACCTTC. The gene calls are TRBV12-3 or TRBV12-4 and TRBJ1-2; unclear D gene. The CDR3 length is 14 residues. V shed 8 bases and J shed 3 bases, with 16 bases lying between them.

About this clonotype: A read error is possible here, since a much larger clone lies one base away. CDR3 residues: CSAGDASYYSPLHF. The DNA of the CDR3 is TGCAGTGCCGGGGATGCCTCCTATTATTCACCCCTCCACTTT. The chain recombines TRBV20-1 with TRBJ1-6, with D uncertain. This CDR3 contains 14 residues. Looked up from germline, CDR1 is DFQATT and CDR2 is SNEGSKA (reference sequence).

This clonotype has a count of ten or more. V gene TRBV6-2 or TRBV6-3 combines with J gene TRBJ1-5; 9 positions agree with TRBD1. The trim removed 1 base at V and 3 bases at J, leaving 7 bases unmatched. The CDR3 spans 17 residues. Germline lookup yields CDR1 MNHEY and CDR2 SVGEGT. Here the CDR3 DNA reads TGTGCCAGCAGTTACTTACCGGGGACAGGGTTCAATCAGCCCCAGCATTTT. This codes for CASSYLPGTGFNQPQHF.

This clonotype was counted a few times. In DNA, the CDR3 is TGCGCCAGCAGCCATTTTCCGGGACAGCGAAACTATGGCTACACCTTC. Protein: CASSHFPGQRNYGYTF. The rearrangement uses TRBV4-1 and TRBJ1-2; 7 bases map to TRBD1. This CDR3 comprises 16 residues. CDR1 is MGHRA and CDR2 is YSYEKL in the germline V gene. Trimming took 3 bases from V and 2 from J; bases not matched to a gene: 9.

In the case of this clonotype: This may be a read error, as it is one base from a much larger clone. This CDR3 fails to terminate in the conserved phenylalanine or tryptophan, so it likely reflects a read error. The V and J genes are TRBV28 and TRBJ1-2, with TRBD1 matching over 10 bases. Germline V CDR1 and CDR2: MDHEN, SYDVKM. This CDR3 contains 12 residues. J lost 10 bases, V lost 5 bases, and 4 bases had no gene match. For the CDR3, the DNA is TGTGCCAGCAGTCGGACAGGGGGGACCTACACCGTC. Encoded protein: CASSRTGGTYTV.

This clonotype was recorded many times. This chain connects TRBV12-3 or TRBV12-4 to TRBJ2-5; no clear D gene. V was shortened by 2 bases and J by 1 base, with 8 bases between the two germline ends. The CDR3 extends over 14 amino acids. CDR3 sequence reads: CASSLITRQETQYF. In nucleotides, the CDR3 is TGTGCCAGCAGTTTAATCACCCGCCAAGAGACCCAGTACTTC.

The chain recombines TRBV30 with TRBJ2-4, with 10 bases fitting TRBD1. The V and J ends lost 0 bases and 8 bases, in that order; junction bases with no gene match: 4. The V gene's germline CDR1 is GTSNPN and CDR2 SVGIG (reference sequence). The CDR3 covers 14 residues. CDR3 in amino acids: CAWSVRGTGDIQYF. In nucleotides, the CDR3 is TGTGCCTGGAGTGTACGAGGGACAGGGGACATTCAGTACTTC.

V is TRBV6-2 or TRBV6-3 and J is TRBJ1-2, with D possibly TRBD1 on 5 matching bases. Germline V lookup: CDR1 MNHEY, CDR2 SVGEGT. The CDR3 is 16 residues long. V was pared by 2 bases and J by 0 bases, with 13 bases between. CDR3 amino acids: CASSYPEGWTNYGYTF. The CDR3 region has the DNA TGTGCCAGCAGTTACCCGGAGGGGTGGACTAACTATGGCTACACCTTC.

This clonotype has at least ten counts. The genes are TRBV6-5 and TRBJ2-2; D might be TRBD1 or TRBD2, each matching 5 bases. Per the germline V gene, CDR1 is MNHEY and CDR2 is SVGAGI. V was clipped by 4 bases and J by 7 bases, with 13 bases between them. The CDR3 loop spans 14 amino acids. CDR3 protein: CASSWGIGVGELFF. The CDR3 region has the DNA TGTGCCAGCAGTTGGGGGATTGGGGTCGGGGAGCTGTTTTTT.

The chain is built from TRBV19 and TRBJ1-5; TRBD1 might be the D (5 bases). The V and J ends lost 2 bases and 5 bases respectively, with 13 bases between them. CDR1 and CDR2 (germline): LNHDA, SQIVND (reference sequence). The CDR3 consists of 15 residues. CDR3 sequence (DNA): TGTGCCAGTAGTATAAGGGGTTTGATTCATCAGCCCCAGCATTTT. It is translated as CASSIRGLIHQPQHF.

In this sample, this clonotype turned up a few times. This chain links TRBV18 with TRBJ1-1; 8 bases are shared with TRBD1. Germline CDR1 KGHSH, CDR2 LQKENI. The V and J ends lost 1 base and 0 bases, in that order; junction bases with no gene match: 4. This CDR3 is built from 16 residues. As DNA, the CDR3 is TGTGCCAGCTCACCACGGGGACAGGACATGAACACTGAAGCTTTCTTT. Amino acids: CASSPRGQDMNTEAFF.